This TCR beta chain originates from a study of blood T cell repertoires in COVID-19. Authors' analysis steps: Reference gene primers were amplified, and this amplification served to estimate nucleated cell counts. Sequencing was performed with immunoSEQ multiplex PCR; in TCRdb, only in-frame clones are kept and a portion is missing. Clonal size and the V and J genes are those of that table, whereas D and trimming came from the DNA. Among about 60,000 clones listed, 88% were seen once. With V trimmed by 5 bases and J by 11 bases, 17 bases remained unmatched. Germline V gene lookup returns CDR1 SEHNR and CDR2 FQNEAQ (reference sequence). The CDR3 has 17 amino acids.

The chain recombines TRBV7-9 with TRBJ1-6, with 8 nucleotides matching TRBD1. The source of this sequence is a human donor in a cohort sampled during active COVID-19. Sequencing used peripheral blood. CDR3 sequence reads: CASSDGSGQAPTAPLHF. CDR3 DNA: TGTGCCAGCAGCGACGGGTCGGGACAGGCTCCTACGGCACCCCTCCACTTT.